The rows below give T cell receptor beta chains drawn from one sample of a study of control samples from healthy donors and cancer patients. Here immunoSEQ multiplex PCR was the method, and the copy in TCRdb shows in-frame clones only, minus some. The sample shows approximately 170,000 clones, around 93% of them seen only once. The sample taken for sequencing was blood. The receptors were gathered from a woman aged 60 to 75 in good health. Each CDR3 is given with its conserved first and last residue. The D gene is left open where the match is weak. Clone sizes are given selectively: once, few, many, or a class where the clone is expanded.

d_gene: TRBD1
abundance: .
v_gene: TRBV11-3
j_gene: TRBJ1-6
CDR3nt: TGTGCCAGCAGCCTGGGACAGGGGGATGCCCTCCACTTT
CDR3aa: CASSLGQGDALHF

d_gene: TRBD2
abundance: .
v_gene: TRBV3-1/TRBV3-2
j_gene: TRBJ2-3
CDR3nt: TGTGCCAGCAGCCTTTGGACTAGCGGGGGCACAGATACGCAGTATTTT
CDR3aa: CASSLWTSGGTDTQYF

d_gene: .
abundance: .
v_gene: TRBV19
j_gene: TRBJ2-3
CDR3nt: TGTGCCAGTAGTATAGGCACAGATACGCAGTATTTT
CDR3aa: CASSIGTDTQYF

d_gene: .
abundance: .
v_gene: TRBV7-2
j_gene: TRBJ1-2
CDR3nt: TGTGCCAGCAGCTTAAACCCCGGGAGAAACTATGGCTACACCTTC
CDR3aa: CASSLNPGRNYGYTF

d_gene: .
abundance: .
v_gene: TRBV6-1
j_gene: TRBJ2-7
CDR3nt: TGTGCCAGCAGTGAAGGGCCTCACCAATACGAGCAGTACTTC
CDR3aa: CASSEGPHQYEQYF

d_gene: TRBD1
abundance: once
v_gene: TRBV29-1
j_gene: TRBJ1-2
CDR3nt: TGCAGCGTTCCCACAGGGGGACCTAACTATGGCTACACCTTC
CDR3aa: CSVPTGGPNYGYTF

d_gene: .
abundance: .
v_gene: TRBV29-1
j_gene: TRBJ1-1
CDR3nt: TGCAGCGTTGTAGGGACCGGACAGACTTACACTGAAGCTTTCTTT
CDR3aa: CSVVGTGQTYTEAFF

d_gene: .
abundance: .
v_gene: TRBV10-3
j_gene: TRBJ2-2
CDR3nt: TGTGCCACACATCCACCGACAGGGGAGGGGACCGGGGAGCTGTTTTTT
CDR3aa: CATHPPTGEGTGELFF

d_gene: TRBD1
abundance: .
v_gene: TRBV7-2
j_gene: TRBJ2-7
CDR3nt: TGTGCCAGCAGGCCCCCGGGACAGGGAGACGAGCAGTACTTC
CDR3aa: CASRPPGQGDEQYF

d_gene: .
abundance: .
v_gene: TRBV6-6
j_gene: TRBJ1-6
CDR3nt: TGTGCCAGCAGGACGGAAGGGGGTTCACCCCTCCACTTT
CDR3aa: CASRTEGGSPLHF

d_gene: .
abundance: .
v_gene: TRBV18
j_gene: TRBJ1-4
CDR3nt: TGTGCCAGCTCACCCTCAACGGTAGCTGATGGGGAAAAACTGTTTTTT
CDR3aa: CASSPSTVADGEKLFF

d_gene: .
abundance: few
v_gene: TRBV10-2
j_gene: TRBJ1-1
CDR3nt: TGCGCCAGCAGTAGGACTGCCTACTCTGAAGCTTTCTTT
CDR3aa: CASSRTAYSEAFF

d_gene: TRBD1
abundance: .
v_gene: TRBV28
j_gene: TRBJ1-2
CDR3nt: TGTGCCAGCAGTGACTCGGTGACAGGGCTTGGCTACACCTTC
CDR3aa: CASSDSVTGLGYTF

d_gene: .
abundance: .
v_gene: TRBV3-1/TRBV3-2
j_gene: TRBJ1-6
CDR3nt: TGTGCCAGCAGCCAAGACCAGGGTAGGGGTTCACCCCTCCACTTT
CDR3aa: CASSQDQGRGSPLHF

d_gene: TRBD1
abundance: .
v_gene: TRBV6-5
j_gene: TRBJ1-2
CDR3nt: TGTGCCGCGAGACAGGGGGTCGGCTATGGCTACACCTTC
CDR3aa: CAARQGVGYGYTF

d_gene: .
abundance: few
v_gene: TRBV4-2
j_gene: TRBJ1-1
CDR3nt: TGTGCCAGCAGCCAAGAGATACAGACGAACACTGAAGCTTTCTTT
CDR3aa: CASSQEIQTNTEAFF

d_gene: .
abundance: once
v_gene: TRBV6-1
j_gene: TRBJ1-3
CDR3nt: TGTGCCAGCAGTGAAGTGGGGGCTGGAAACACCATATATTTT
CDR3aa: CASSEVGAGNTIYF

d_gene: .
abundance: .
v_gene: TRBV27
j_gene: TRBJ2-7
CDR3nt: TGTGCCAGCAGTGCGGGGCTTTCCTACGAGCAGTACTTC
CDR3aa: CASSAGLSYEQYF

d_gene: .
abundance: .
v_gene: TRBV7-2
j_gene: TRBJ2-3
CDR3nt: TGTGCCAGCAGCTTAGTCGGTTCCCCCACAGATACGCAGTATTTT
CDR3aa: CASSLVGSPTDTQYF

d_gene: .
abundance: once
v_gene: TRBV25-1
j_gene: TRBJ1-1
CDR3nt: TGTGCCAGCTTCGCTTCTGGGATTTACACTGAAGCTTTCTTT
CDR3aa: CASFASGIYTEAFF

d_gene: TRBD2
abundance: .
v_gene: TRBV5-4
j_gene: TRBJ2-2
CDR3nt: TGTGCCAGCAGCTTGGGAGCGGGGCTAGAATCCGGGGAGCTGTTTTTT
CDR3aa: CASSLGAGLESGELFF

d_gene: TRBD1
abundance: once
v_gene: TRBV3-1/TRBV3-2
j_gene: TRBJ1-1
CDR3nt: TGTGCCAGCAGCCGAGACAGGGGGAACACTGAAGCTTTCTTT
CDR3aa: CASSRDRGNTEAFF

d_gene: TRBD1
abundance: .
v_gene: TRBV7-7
j_gene: TRBJ2-3
CDR3nt: TGTGCCAGCAGCTTAGGGACAGGGAACACAGATACGCAGTATTTT
CDR3aa: CASSLGTGNTDTQYF

d_gene: TRBD1
abundance: .
v_gene: TRBV6-2/TRBV6-3
j_gene: TRBJ1-1
CDR3nt: TGTGCCAGCAGTCTCCTAGGGACAGGAACTGAAGCTTTCTTT
CDR3aa: CASSLLGTGTEAFF

d_gene: .
abundance: .
v_gene: TRBV6-6
j_gene: TRBJ1-6
CDR3nt: TGTGCCAGCAGTCCTGAAGGGACAACTACCCGTTCCTATAATTCACCCCTCCACTTT
CDR3aa: CASSPEGTTTRSYNSPLHF

d_gene: TRBD1
abundance: once
v_gene: TRBV6-2/TRBV6-3
j_gene: TRBJ1-2
CDR3nt: TGTGCCAGCAGTTACTCGACAGGGGCCTACCTCCTTCGAGACTATGGCTACACCTTC
CDR3aa: CASSYSTGAYLLRDYGYTF

d_gene: .
abundance: .
v_gene: TRBV9
j_gene: TRBJ2-3
CDR3nt: TGTGCCAGCAGCGTAGGGGCCAGATCTAGCACAGATACGCAGTATTTT
CDR3aa: CASSVGARSSTDTQYF

d_gene: .
abundance: .
v_gene: TRBV5-1
j_gene: TRBJ1-2
CDR3nt: TGCGCCAGCAGCTTGTCTACCCGCCCGGCCTATGGCTACACCTTC
CDR3aa: CASSLSTRPAYGYTF

d_gene: .
abundance: .
v_gene: TRBV27
j_gene: TRBJ1-2
CDR3nt: TGTGCCAGCGGGGCTCGGGGGGGGTATGGCTACACCTTC
CDR3aa: CASGARGGYGYTF